This T cell receptor (beta chain) was observed in a study of siplizumab effects on memory and regulatory T cells (dated by TCRdb to about 2019). At the level of the whole study: The study examined how the anti-CD2 antibody siplizumab affects alloreactive T-cell subsets in allogeneic mixed lymphocyte reactions built from human PBMCs.

In regard to this clone: Its antigen target is currently unknown. Per-nucleotide qualities are absent, and no much larger clonotype sits a single base away.

Summary of the overall study and its limitations: Among mappable alloreactive CD4+ clones, the Treg-derived fraction averaged approximately 63% with siplizumab versus around 25% in control reactions. Because sequences below about 10^-5 frequency were poorly captured, only a minor fraction of alloreactive clones could be mapped to unstimulated subsets. Unstimulated naive T cells appeared more diverse than memory T cells, and naive cells seemed to contribute substantially to the alloresponse. Roughly 75-97% of proliferating CD4+ or CD8+ clones could not be assigned a naive or memory phenotype. The cumulative frequency of alloreactive sequences that could be traced back to unstimulated CD4+ memory T cells was significantly reduced by siplizumab. Whether proliferating Tregs from siplizumab cultures actually had suppressive function was not functionally confirmed.

In addition, sequencing in three donor pairs included unstimulated CD8+ effector memory subsets alongside CD4+ naive, CD8+ naive, CD8+ TEMRA and CD4+ memory subsets. Sorted unstimulated T cells and proliferating T cells recovered from mixed lymphocyte reactions were subjected to TCRbeta CDR3 sequencing. Fresh whole blood from ten HLA-typed healthy donors was used as the source from which PBMCs were isolated. Receptor libraries were prepared by the immunoSEQ multiplex PCR assay. Each sample had some 10^5 TCR templates assayed by the deep sequencing platform. Genomic DNA extracted from sorted T cells was used for TCRbeta CDR3 sequencing. Per the original workflow: The R programming language was used for the clonal analysis of the TCRbeta CDR3 data. Unstimulated samples were compared with post-reaction CFSE-low samples to define alloreactive CD4+ and CD8+ clones. Regulatory or non-regulatory origin was assigned to alloreactive CD4+ clones by matching of sequences to sorted unstimulated Treg and non-Treg repertoires. Here the immuneACCESS table is served through TCRdb, limited to in-frame sequences with V and J called. Missing clones are a known gap in these copies; in checked studies unresolved V genes cover under half, and the rest lacks a known reason. Clone size and V and J calls were adopted from that table, with D and trimming inferred from the DNA. The table for this sample lists about 64,000 clones; 90% to 98% of them were counted only once. The top ten clonotypes cover more than 0.095% of the sample.

The CDR3, cysteine through phenylalanine, is 16 amino acids long. CDR3 DNA only is kept here, 48 bases in frame from base 1. V is pruned by 0 bases and J by 3 bases, leaving 7 bases of the junction without a gene match. The germline V gene encodes CDR1 SGHNT and CDR2 YYREEE (reference sequence). This TCR came from a human donor in good health. Sequencing was performed on naive CD8+ T cells sorted from blood. The sample's cell subset or site label, decoded: unstimulated naive T cells. The rearrangement combines TRBV5-4 with TRBJ1-1, with TRBD1 matching 8 junction bases. The DNA sequence follows: TGTGCCAGCAGCTTGGCCGGACAGGGTTGGGACACTGAAGCTTTCTTT. Translated, it reads CASSLAGQGWDTEAFF. Where the CDR3 stops, the reference TRBV5-4 and TRBJ1-1 genes take over; the full variable domain is ETGVTQSPTHLIKTRGQQVTLRCSSQSGHNTVSWYQQALGQGPQFIFQYYREEENGRGNFPPRFSGLQFPNYSSELNVNALELDDSALYLCASSLAGQGWDTEAFFGQGTRLTVV.